The clone carrying this T cell receptor (beta chain) was seen more than once but under ten times. What it binds is not known. TCRB transcripts that were expressed got sequenced, as all of the isolated RNA had been reverse transcribed. Profiled with immunoSEQ multiplex PCR; TCRdb holds only in-frame clones, not every one. Seen here are approximately 150,000 clones, 9% to 10% observed once, and the top ten hold 0.5% to 0.65%. Deletions cut 5 bases from V and 4 bases from J, with 8 bases between. Germline values: CDR1 DFQATT, CDR2 SNEGSKA (reference sequence). There are 11 residues in the CDR3. The authors took one heparinised blood draw, averaging about 110 mL, from each donor. Populations obtained by sorting all exceeded 95% purity. This sample is part of a study of beta chain features in type 1 diabetes. Findings and limits, study-wide: Sampled from patients, naive, central memory and Treg TCRB repertoires appeared more similar than those sampled from healthy donors. Researchers cautioned that cDNA sequencing could over-represent cells with high TCR expression.

The chain is built from TRBV20-1 and TRBJ1-2, with a tentative D call TRBD1 (5 bases). Sequencing input: central memory CD4+ T cells from blood. The TCR comes from a woman between 40 and 50 years old in good health. In DNA, the CDR3 is TGCAGTGCTGGGGCCGTCTATGGCTACACCTTC. Translating it yields CSAGAVYGYTF.